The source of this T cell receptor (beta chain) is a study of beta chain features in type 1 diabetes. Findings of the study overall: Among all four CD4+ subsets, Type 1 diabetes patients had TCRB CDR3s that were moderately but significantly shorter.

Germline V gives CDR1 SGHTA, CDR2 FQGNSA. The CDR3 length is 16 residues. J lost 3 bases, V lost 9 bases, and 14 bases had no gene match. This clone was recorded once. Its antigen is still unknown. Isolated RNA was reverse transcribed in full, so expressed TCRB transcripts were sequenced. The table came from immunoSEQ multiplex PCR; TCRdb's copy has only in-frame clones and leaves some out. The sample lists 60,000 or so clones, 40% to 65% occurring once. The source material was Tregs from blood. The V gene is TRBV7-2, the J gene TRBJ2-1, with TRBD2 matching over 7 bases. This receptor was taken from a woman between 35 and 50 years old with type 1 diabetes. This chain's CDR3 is CASLRAAGVVYNEQFF. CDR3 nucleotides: TGTGCCAGTCTTCGAGCGGCGGGAGTTGTCTACAATGAGCAGTTCTTC.